This is a list of T cell receptor beta chains from one sample in a study of cytomegalovirus exposure and HLA in healthy donors. Clones were sequenced by immunoSEQ multiplex PCR, and TCRdb holds only the in-frame ones, with some missing. The repertoire includes 150,000 to 200,000 clones, around 77% of them detected once, and around 2% sits in the top ten. Sequences were obtained from PBMCs. The receptors here all came from a man aged 50 to 60 in good health and CMV-seropositive. Each CDR3 is given with its conserved first and last residue. D genes are given only for firm matches. Expanded clones get a size class; other rows say once, few or many, or leave the size out.

TRBV9,TRBJ2-3,TRBD2,-,TGTGCCAGCAGCGTAGGTGGGTGGGGCGGGGGAGGCACAGATACGCAGTATTTT,CASSVGGWGGGGTDTQYF
TRBV4-1,TRBJ1-2,-,-,TGCGCCAGCAGGGGTGGGGGCCTCTATGGCTACACCTTC,CASRGGGLYGYTF
TRBV29-1,TRBJ2-3,TRBD2,few,TGCAGTGGACGGCGGGGGACCACACCATCAGATACGCAGTATTTT,CSGRRGTTPSDTQYF
TRBV12-2,TRBJ1-2,-,-,TGTGCAAGTCGCCCCGTGGGGTGGGGCAGGAGTGGCTACACCTTC,CASRPVGWGRSGYTF
TRBV6-5,TRBJ1-6,-,few,TGTGCCAGCAGTTACATTCTGAATTCACCCCTCCACTTT,CASSYILNSPLHF
TRBV6-1,TRBJ1-6,-,-,TGTGCCAGCACCACAGGGACCAATTCACCCCTCCACTTT,CASTTGTNSPLHF
TRBV2,TRBJ2-2,-,-,TGTGCCAGCAGTCCGCGGGACGATCTCACCGGGGAGCTGTTTTTT,CASSPRDDLTGELFF
TRBV5-4,TRBJ2-5,-,-,TGTGCCAGCAGCTTCGGGGGGCGGGGAGAGACCCAGTACTTC,CASSFGGRGETQYF
TRBV19,TRBJ2-2,TRBD1,few,TGTGCCAGTAGGGGTGGACAGGGGGGTCCCGGGGAGCTGTTTTTT,CASRGGQGGPGELFF
TRBV28,TRBJ1-5,-,-,TGTGCCAGCAGTTTAGGAGGGGCCGATGGTCAGCCCCAGCATTTT,CASSLGGADGQPQHF
TRBV7-9,TRBJ2-5,-,few,TGTGCCAGCAGCTTAGGGCCGACTAGGCAAGAGACCCAGTACTTC,CASSLGPTRQETQYF
TRBV5-4,TRBJ2-3,-,-,TGTGCCAGCAGCATGACTAGTGTGAGGAGCACAGATACGCAGTATTTT,CASSMTSVRSTDTQYF
TRBV19,TRBJ2-5,-,few,TGTGCCAGTAGCGCACAGGGTCGAGAGACCCAGTACTTC,CASSAQGRETQYF
TRBV5-6,TRBJ2-7,-,-,TGTGCCAGCAGCAAGACAGGTTACGAGCAGTACTTC,CASSKTGYEQYF
TRBV4-3,TRBJ2-4,-,few,TGCGCCAGCAGCCAGGGAGACAGGGGAGGGTTTAACATTCAGTACTTC,CASSQGDRGGFNIQYF
TRBV30,TRBJ1-5,-,few,TGTGCCTGGAGTGGGCAGAGCAATCAGCCCCAGCATTTT,CAWSGQSNQPQHF
TRBV7-8,TRBJ2-7,-,once,TGTGCCAGCAGCTCCATCGAGACCGGGACTTTCTACGAGCAGTACTTC,CASSSIETGTFYEQYF
TRBV7-3,TRBJ2-3,TRBD2,-,TGTGCCAGCAGCTCTCTCGGGGGGGTCGCCACAGATACGCAGTATTTT,CASSSLGGVATDTQYF
TRBV19,TRBJ1-3,-,-,TGTGCCAGTAGTATAGATGGCAGGTCTGGAAACACCATATATTTT,CASSIDGRSGNTIYF
TRBV27,TRBJ1-5,TRBD1,few,TGTGCCAGCAGTTTCCAGGGGGATCAGCCCCAGCATTTT,CASSFQGDQPQHF
TRBV7-9,TRBJ2-3,TRBD2,-,TGTGCCAGCAGCTTAGGGCTGGCTAGCGGGGGGGCCACAGATACGCAGTATTTT,CASSLGLASGGATDTQYF
TRBV7-2,TRBJ2-2,TRBD1,few,TGTGCCAGCAGCTGGGGACAGGGGGCCACCGGGGAGCTGTTTTTT,CASSWGQGATGELFF
TRBV6-4,TRBJ2-7,-,-,TGTGCCAGCAGTTACAGGGCAACCCTCTCCTACGAGCAGTACTTC,CASSYRATLSYEQYF
TRBV19,TRBJ2-3,TRBD2,-,TGTGCCAGTAGTCCCGGGACTAGCGGACACTCTAGCACAGATACGCAGTATTTT,CASSPGTSGHSSTDTQYF
TRBV4-1,TRBJ2-5,-,-,TGCGCCAGCAGCCAATTACACTCGACAGTCGGAGAGACCCAGTACTTC,CASSQLHSTVGETQYF
TRBV30,TRBJ1-5,-,-,TGTGCCTGGAGTGTTCGGAGCAATCAGCCCCAGCATTTT,CAWSVRSNQPQHF
TRBV27,TRBJ2-2,TRBD2,few,TGTGCCAGCAGTTTAACTAGCGGGGTTACCGGGGAGCTGTTTTTT,CASSLTSGVTGELFF
TRBV7-3,TRBJ1-6,TRBD1,-,TGTGCCAGCAGCCCCACCGGGACAGGGGACCTTTCACCCCTCCACTTT,CASSPTGTGDLSPLHF
TRBV2,TRBJ1-1,-,-,TGTGCCAGCAGTGAAGTGGGGGGCACTGAAGCTTTCTTT,CASSEVGGTEAFF
TRBV9,TRBJ2-3,-,-,TGTGCCAGCAGCTTCCTACTGAGCACAGATACGCAGTATTTT,CASSFLLSTDTQYF
TRBV11-2,TRBJ2-5,-,-,TGTGCCAGCAGCTTACAGGAGACCCAGTACTTC,CASSLQETQYF
TRBV5-6,TRBJ2-3,-,-,TGTGCCAGCAGACCCCCGACAGGCGGCACAGATACGCAGTATTTT,CASRPPTGGTDTQYF
TRBV29-1,TRBJ1-4,-,few,TGCAGCGTTGCAACCAGGGGAACTAATGAAAAACTGTTTTTT,CSVATRGTNEKLFF
TRBV5-1,TRBJ2-6,-,-,TGCGCCAGCAGCTTGGCCCTCGGGAGCTCTGGGGCCAACGTCCTGACTTTC,CASSLALGSSGANVLTF
TRBV15,TRBJ1-5,-,-,TGTGCCACCAGCAGGAGGGATCAGCCCCAGCATTTT,CATSRRDQPQHF
TRBV5-4,TRBJ2-7,-,-,TGTGCCAGCAGCATGAATCCAAGGGGATCTCCCTACGAGCAGTACTTC,CASSMNPRGSPYEQYF
TRBV7-9,TRBJ2-3,TRBD1,-,TGTGCCAGCAGCTCGGGACAGGGGGTAACAGATACGCAGTATTTT,CASSSGQGVTDTQYF
TRBV10-3,TRBJ2-1,TRBD2,-,TGTGCCATCAGTCCAGTCGTGGGGGGGACTACCAATGAGCAGTTCTTC,CAISPVVGGTTNEQFF
TRBV7-9,TRBJ1-1,-,-,TGTGCCAGCAGCCCCTTGGCAGGGCTGAACACTGAAGCTTTCTTT,CASSPLAGLNTEAFF
TRBV11-3,TRBJ2-2,-,-,TGTGCCAGCAGTACAAACACCCGTGGGGAGCTGTTTTTT,CASSTNTRGELFF
TRBV21-1,TRBJ2-7,-,few,TGTGCCAGCAGCAAAAGCTGGGCGGGGGGCCTCCGCTACGAGCAGTACTTC,CASSKSWAGGLRYEQYF
TRBV7-2,TRBJ2-1,TRBD2,-,TGTGCCAGCAGCCCCGCTCCTAGCGGGGGTTTCAATGAGCAGTTCTTC,CASSPAPSGGFNEQFF
TRBV5-5,TRBJ2-7,TRBD1,-,TGTGCCAGCTCCCTACCCCTCTCCGGACAGGGGGTCGAGCAGTACTTC,CASSLPLSGQGVEQYF
TRBV27,TRBJ1-2,TRBD1,few,TGTGCCAGCAGGACAGGGGGATTGGGTGGCTACACCTTC,CASRTGGLGGYTF
TRBV4-1,TRBJ2-7,TRBD1,-,TGCGCCAGCAGCCAACTGGACAGGGCGGGGGAGCAGTACTTC,CASSQLDRAGEQYF
TRBV28,TRBJ1-3,TRBD1,-,TGTGCCAGCAGCACCGACAGGGTATCCGGAAACACCATATATTTT,CASSTDRVSGNTIYF
TRBV4-2,TRBJ1-5,-,-,TGTGCCAGCAGCCAAGATATTCATCAGCCCCAGCATTTT,CASSQDIHQPQHF
TRBV6-6,TRBJ1-1,-,-,TGTGCCAGCCACAGGGCCACAATGAACACTGAAGCTTTCTTT,CASHRATMNTEAFF
TRBV27,TRBJ2-7,-,-,TGTGCCAGCAGAGAGCATCACCGCATCACCTACGAGCAGTACTTC,CASREHHRITYEQYF
TRBV7-9,TRBJ1-1,-,once,TGTGCCGGCAGACAGACGAACACTGAAGCTTTCTTT,CAGRQTNTEAFF
TRBV4-3,TRBJ1-2,-,-,TGCGCCAGCAGCCAAGGACAGTTTTTTACTAACTATGGCTACACCTTC,CASSQGQFFTNYGYTF
TRBV5-4,TRBJ2-5,-,few,TGTGCCAGCAGCTTGGGTTCTCTACAGAGTCAAGAGACCCAGTACTTC,CASSLGSLQSQETQYF
TRBV19,TRBJ1-5,-,-,TGTGCCAGTAGTACGCACGGGGGGCAGGGCAATCAGCCCCAGCATTTT,CASSTHGGQGNQPQHF
TRBV18,TRBJ1-1,TRBD1,-,TGTGCCAGCTCACCGCTATTACGGACAGGCTCGGACACTGAAGCTTTCTTT,CASSPLLRTGSDTEAFF
TRBV9,TRBJ1-6,-,-,TGTGCCAGCAGCCAGGGCTCCTATAATTCACCCCTCCACTTT,CASSQGSYNSPLHF
TRBV4-1,TRBJ2-7,TRBD2,-,TGCGCCAGCAGCCAATTGACTAGCGGGGGGGCCAACTCCTACGAGCAGTACTTC,CASSQLTSGGANSYEQYF
TRBV10-2,TRBJ2-1,-,-,TGCGCCAGCAGTAGCCAGGGGGGCTACAATGAGCAGTTCTTC,CASSSQGGYNEQFF
TRBV10-1,TRBJ1-1,TRBD1,-,TGCGCCAGTCCGCTAGGGGGCAAAGACAGGGGCCTTAACACTGAAGCTTTCTTT,CASPLGGKDRGLNTEAFF
TRBV6-5,TRBJ2-1,TRBD1,-,TGTGCCAGCAGACCTGGGACAGGGGGTTGGTTCTTC,CASRPGTGGWFF